This entry is about one T cell receptor (beta chain). Its matching antigen is unknown. This may stem from a read error, because a much larger clone lies one nucleotide away. The source of the sample is a study of tumor-infiltrating lymphocytes in primary liver carcinoma. The wider study: Surgeons treated the primary liver carcinoma of the patients by surgical resection. General study points: Tumor-adjacent and tumor-blood pairs shared a smaller degree of overlap than tumor region pairs. Blood trailed tumors significantly in top-250-clone fraction (p = 0.039).

Total RNA amounting to about 520 ng was the source from which TCR beta cDNA was made with a constant-region primer. ARM-PCR, slightly modified, supplied the TCR beta libraries through three nested multiplex PCR rounds. One entry per CDR3 protein results from TCRdb running MiXCR on the multiplex PCR reads. This table holds hundreds of thousands of distinct CDR3 sequences, around three fifths found once. Researchers drew blood RNA from unsorted whole blood and extracted germline DNA as well. Sequencing used peripheral blood. The receptor comes from a woman in her thirties with primary liver carcinoma and hepatitis B virus infection.

CDR3 amino acids: CSVEKAGEQYF. The DNA of the CDR3 is TGCAGCGTTGAAAAGGCGGGGGAGCAGTACTTC. The V call is TRBV29-1, the J call TRBJ2-7; the D gene is possibly TRBD2 (6 bases). Per the germline V gene, CDR1 is SQVTM and CDR2 is ANQGSEA. The length of the CDR3 is 11 residues. V lost 2 bases and J lost 7, with 9 bases in between.